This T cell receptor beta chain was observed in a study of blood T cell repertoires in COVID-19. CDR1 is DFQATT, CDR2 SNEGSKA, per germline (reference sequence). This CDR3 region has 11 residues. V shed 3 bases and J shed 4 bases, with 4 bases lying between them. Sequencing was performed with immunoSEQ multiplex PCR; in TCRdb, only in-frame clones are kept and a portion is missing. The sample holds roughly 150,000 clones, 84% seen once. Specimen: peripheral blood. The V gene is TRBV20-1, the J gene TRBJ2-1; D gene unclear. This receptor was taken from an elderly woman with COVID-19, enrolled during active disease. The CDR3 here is CSASGYNEQFF. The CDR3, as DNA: TGCAGTGCTAGCGGGTACAATGAGCAGTTCTTC.